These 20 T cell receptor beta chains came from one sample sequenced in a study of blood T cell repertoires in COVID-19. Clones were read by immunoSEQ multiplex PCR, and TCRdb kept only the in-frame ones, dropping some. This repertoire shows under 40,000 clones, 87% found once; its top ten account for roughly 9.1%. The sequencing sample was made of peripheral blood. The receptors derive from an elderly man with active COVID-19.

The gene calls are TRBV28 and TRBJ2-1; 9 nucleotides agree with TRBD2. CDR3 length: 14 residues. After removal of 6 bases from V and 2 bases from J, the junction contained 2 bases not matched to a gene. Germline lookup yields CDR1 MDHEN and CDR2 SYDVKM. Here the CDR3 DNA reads TGTGCCAGCAGCCGACTAGCGGCCTACAATGAGCAGTTCTTC. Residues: CASSRLAAYNEQFF. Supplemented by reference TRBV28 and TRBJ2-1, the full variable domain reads DVKVTQSSRYLVKRTGEKVFLECVQDMDHENMFWYRQDPGLGLRLIYFSYDVKMKEKGDIPEGYSVSREKKERFSLILESASTNQTSMYLCASSRLAAYNEQFFGPGTRLTVL.

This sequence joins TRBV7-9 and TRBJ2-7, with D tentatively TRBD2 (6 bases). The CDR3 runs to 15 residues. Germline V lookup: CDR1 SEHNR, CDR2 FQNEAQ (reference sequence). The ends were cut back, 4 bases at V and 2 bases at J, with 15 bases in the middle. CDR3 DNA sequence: TGTGCCAGCAGCTCACGGGACTCCCGACCCTACGAGCAGTACTTC. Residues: CASSSRDSRPYEQYF. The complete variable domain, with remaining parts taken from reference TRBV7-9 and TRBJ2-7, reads DTGVSQNPRHKITKRGQNVTFRCDPISEHNRLYWYRQTLGQGPEFLTYFQNEAQLEKSRLLSDRFSAERPKGSFSTLEIQRTEQGDSAMYLCASSSRDSRPYEQYFGPGTRLTVT.

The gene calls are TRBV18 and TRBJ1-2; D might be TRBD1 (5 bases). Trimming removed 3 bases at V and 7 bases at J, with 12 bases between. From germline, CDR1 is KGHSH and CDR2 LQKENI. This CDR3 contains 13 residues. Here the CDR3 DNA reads TGTGCCAGCTCACCCGACAGCTACTCTGGCTACACCTTC. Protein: CASSPDSYSGYTF. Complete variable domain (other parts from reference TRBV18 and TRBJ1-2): NAGVMQNPRHLVRRRGQEARLRCSPMKGHSHVYWYRQLPEEGLKFMVYLQKENIIDESGMPKERFSAEFPKEGPSILRIQQVVRGDSAAYFCASSPDSYSGYTFGSGTRLTVV.

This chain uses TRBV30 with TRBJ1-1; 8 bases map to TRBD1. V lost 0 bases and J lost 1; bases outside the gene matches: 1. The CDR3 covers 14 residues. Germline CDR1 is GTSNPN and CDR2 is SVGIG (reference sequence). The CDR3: CAWSVGTGNTEAFF. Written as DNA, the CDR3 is TGTGCCTGGAGTGTCGGGACAGGGAACACTGAAGCTTTCTTT.

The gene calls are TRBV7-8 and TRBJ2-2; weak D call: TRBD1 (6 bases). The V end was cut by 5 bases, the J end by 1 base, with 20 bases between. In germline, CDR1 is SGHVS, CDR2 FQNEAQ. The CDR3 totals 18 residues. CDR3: CASSPLRSGTLNTGELFF. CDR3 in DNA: TGTGCCAGCAGCCCCCTTCGTTCCGGGACACTGAACACCGGGGAGCTGTTTTTT.

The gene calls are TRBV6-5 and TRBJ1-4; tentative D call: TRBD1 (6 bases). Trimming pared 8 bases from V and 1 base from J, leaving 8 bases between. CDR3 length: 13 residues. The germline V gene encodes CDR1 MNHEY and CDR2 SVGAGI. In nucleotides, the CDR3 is TGTGCCAGCCAGACAGGAACTAATGAAAAACTGTTTTTT. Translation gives CASQTGTNEKLFF.

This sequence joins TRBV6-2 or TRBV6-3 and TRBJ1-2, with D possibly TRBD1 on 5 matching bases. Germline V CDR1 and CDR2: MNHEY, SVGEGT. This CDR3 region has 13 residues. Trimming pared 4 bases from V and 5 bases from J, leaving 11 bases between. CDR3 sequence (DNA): TGTGCCAGCAGTTCGTCCGGGGGGTATGGCTACACCTTC. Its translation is CASSSSGGYGYTF.

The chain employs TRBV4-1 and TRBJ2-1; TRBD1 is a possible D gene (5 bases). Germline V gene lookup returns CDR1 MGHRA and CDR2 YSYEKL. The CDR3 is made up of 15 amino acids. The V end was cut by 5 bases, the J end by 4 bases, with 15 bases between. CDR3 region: CASSTWGRDYNEQFF. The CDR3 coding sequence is TGCGCCAGCAGCACTTGGGGCAGGGATTACAATGAGCAGTTCTTC.

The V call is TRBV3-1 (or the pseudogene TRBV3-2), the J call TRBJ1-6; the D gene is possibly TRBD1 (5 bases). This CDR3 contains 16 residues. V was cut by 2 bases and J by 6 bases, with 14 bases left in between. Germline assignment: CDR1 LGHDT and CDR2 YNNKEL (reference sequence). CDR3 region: CASSQSGGTTNSPLHF. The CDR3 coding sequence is TGTGCCAGCAGCCAAAGTGGTGGGACTACTAATTCACCCCTCCACTTT.

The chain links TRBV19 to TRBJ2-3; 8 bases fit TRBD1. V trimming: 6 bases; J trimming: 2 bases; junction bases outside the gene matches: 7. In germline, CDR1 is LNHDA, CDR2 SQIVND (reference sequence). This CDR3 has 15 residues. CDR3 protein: CASSPRTGNTDTQYF. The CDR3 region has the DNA TGTGCCAGTAGCCCTCGGACAGGGAACACAGATACGCAGTATTTT.

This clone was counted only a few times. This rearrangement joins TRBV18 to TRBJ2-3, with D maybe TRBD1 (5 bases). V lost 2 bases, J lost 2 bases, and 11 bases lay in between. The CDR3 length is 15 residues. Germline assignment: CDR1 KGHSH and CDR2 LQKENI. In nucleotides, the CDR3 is TGTGCCAGCTCACCAGTTAACAGGCCCACAGATACGCAGTATTTT. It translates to CASSPVNRPTDTQYF.

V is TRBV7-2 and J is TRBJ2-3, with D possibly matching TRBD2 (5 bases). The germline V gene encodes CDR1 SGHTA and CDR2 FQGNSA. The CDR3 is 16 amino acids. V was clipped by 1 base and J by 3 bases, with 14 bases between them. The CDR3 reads CASSLEVGIGTDTQYF. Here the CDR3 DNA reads TGTGCCAGCAGCTTAGAGGTCGGGATCGGAACAGATACGCAGTATTTT.

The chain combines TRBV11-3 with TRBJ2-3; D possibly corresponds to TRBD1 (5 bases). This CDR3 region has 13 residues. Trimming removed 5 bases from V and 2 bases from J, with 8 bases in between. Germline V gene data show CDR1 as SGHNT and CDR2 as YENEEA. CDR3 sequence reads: CASSPRVTDTQYF. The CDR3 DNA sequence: TGTGCCAGCAGCCCCAGGGTCACAGATACGCAGTATTTT. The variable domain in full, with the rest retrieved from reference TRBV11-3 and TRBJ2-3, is EAGVVQSPRYKIIEKKQPVAFWCNPISGHNTLYWYLQNLGQGPELLIRYENEEAVDDSQLPKDRFSAERLKGVDSTLKIQPAELGDSAVYLCASSPRVTDTQYFGPGTRLTVL.

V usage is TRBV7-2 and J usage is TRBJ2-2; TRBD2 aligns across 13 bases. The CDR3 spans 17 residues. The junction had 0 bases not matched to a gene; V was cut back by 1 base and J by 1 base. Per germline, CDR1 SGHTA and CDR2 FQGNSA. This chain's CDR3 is CASSLGLAGGNTGELFF. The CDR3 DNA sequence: TGTGCCAGCAGCTTAGGACTAGCGGGAGGGAACACCGGGGAGCTGTTTTTT.

The CDR3: CASNRLATTTSTDTQYF. CDR3 coding DNA: TGTGCCAGCAACCGACTAGCGACAACTACTAGCACAGATACGCAGTATTTT. This chain uses TRBV7-2 with TRBJ2-3; 8 bases match TRBD2. The V gene end was trimmed by 7 bases and the J gene end by 0 bases; junction bases not matched to a gene: 12. The CDR3 consists of 17 residues. Germline assignment: CDR1 SGHTA and CDR2 FQGNSA.

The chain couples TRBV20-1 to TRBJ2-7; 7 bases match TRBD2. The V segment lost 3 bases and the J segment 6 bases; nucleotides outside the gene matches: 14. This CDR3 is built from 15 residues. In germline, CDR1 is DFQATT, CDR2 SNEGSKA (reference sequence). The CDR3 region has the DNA TGCAGTGCTAGTCCCCCGGGACTACGCAAGTTCGAGCAGTACTTC. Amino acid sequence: CSASPPGLRKFEQYF.

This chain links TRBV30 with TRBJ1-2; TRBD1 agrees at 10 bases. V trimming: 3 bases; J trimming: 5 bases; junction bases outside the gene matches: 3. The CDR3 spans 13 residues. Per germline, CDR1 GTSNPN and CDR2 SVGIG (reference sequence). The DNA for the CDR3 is TGTGCCTGGAGCGGACAGGGGGTTTATGGCTACACCTTC. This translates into CAWSGQGVYGYTF. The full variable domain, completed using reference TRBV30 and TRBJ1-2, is SQTIHQWPATLVQPVGSPLSLECTVEGTSNPNLYWYRQAAGRGLQLLFYSVGIGQISSEVPQNLSASRPQDRQFILSSKKLLLSDSGFYLCAWSGQGVYGYTFGSGTRLTVV.

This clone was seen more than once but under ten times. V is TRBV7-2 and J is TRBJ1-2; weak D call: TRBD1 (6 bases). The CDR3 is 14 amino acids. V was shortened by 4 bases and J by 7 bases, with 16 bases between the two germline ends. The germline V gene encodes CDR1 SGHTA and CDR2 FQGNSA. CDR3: CASSSEQGWSGYTF. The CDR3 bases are TGTGCCAGCAGCTCGGAACAGGGATGGAGTGGCTACACCTTC.

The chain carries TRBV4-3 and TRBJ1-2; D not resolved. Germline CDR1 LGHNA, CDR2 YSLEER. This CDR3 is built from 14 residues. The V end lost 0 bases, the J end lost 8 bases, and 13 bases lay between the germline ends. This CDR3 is CASSQDLSVGGYTF. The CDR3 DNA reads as TGCGCCAGCAGCCAAGATTTATCGGTCGGGGGCTACACCTTC.

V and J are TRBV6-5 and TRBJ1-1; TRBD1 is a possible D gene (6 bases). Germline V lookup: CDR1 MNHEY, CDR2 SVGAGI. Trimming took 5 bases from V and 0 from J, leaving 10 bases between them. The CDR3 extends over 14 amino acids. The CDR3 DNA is TGTGCCAGCAGTCAGGGGACCTTGAACACTGAAGCTTTCTTT. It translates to CASSQGTLNTEAFF.